The TCR beta chain described here comes from a study of identical twins. The table lists this clonotype with a few counts. TCRdb itself ran the 5' RACE reads through MiXCR, one entry per CDR3 protein. Of 200,000 to 250,000 distinct CDR3 sequences listed, 7.5% are singletons. These same data were also listed under a study on yellow fever vaccine responses in identical twins. Per that paper: Twins' vaccine T cell response reportedly seemed partly convergent, partly personalized.

What was sequenced was CD8+ T cells sorted from blood. The sequence came from a young woman in good health.

As DNA, the CDR3 is TGTGCCAGCATGAGCGGGGGGAACACCGGGGAGCTGTTTTTT. As protein: CASMSGGNTGELFF. The rearrangement joins TRBV2 to TRBJ2-2; TRBD2 agrees at 8 bases. The germline gives CDR1 SNHLY, CDR2 FYNNEI. This CDR3 has 14 residues. V dropped 7 bases and J dropped 1; count of bases not matched to a gene: 2.